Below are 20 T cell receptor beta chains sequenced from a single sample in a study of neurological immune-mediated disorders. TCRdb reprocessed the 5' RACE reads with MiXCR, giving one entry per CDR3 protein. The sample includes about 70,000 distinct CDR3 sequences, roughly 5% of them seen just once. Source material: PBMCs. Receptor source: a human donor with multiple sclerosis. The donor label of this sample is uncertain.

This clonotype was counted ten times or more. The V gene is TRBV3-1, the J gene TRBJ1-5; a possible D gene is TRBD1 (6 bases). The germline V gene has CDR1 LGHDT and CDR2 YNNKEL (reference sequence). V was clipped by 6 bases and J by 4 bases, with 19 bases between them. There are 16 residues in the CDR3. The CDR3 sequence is CASREKRRQGNQPQHF. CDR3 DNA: TGTGCCAGCAGAGAGAAACGAAGGCAGGGGAATCAGCCCCAGCATTTT.

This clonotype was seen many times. The CDR3 DNA sequence: TGTGCCAGCACCCCAGGGGGGACTCTACCCCAGCATTTT. Translation gives CASTPGGTLPQHF. The J gene is TRBJ1-5, the V gene TRBV12-3 or TRBV12-4, with 7 bases identical to TRBD1. V dropped 7 bases and J dropped 10; count of bases not matched to a gene: 10. This CDR3 comprises 13 residues.

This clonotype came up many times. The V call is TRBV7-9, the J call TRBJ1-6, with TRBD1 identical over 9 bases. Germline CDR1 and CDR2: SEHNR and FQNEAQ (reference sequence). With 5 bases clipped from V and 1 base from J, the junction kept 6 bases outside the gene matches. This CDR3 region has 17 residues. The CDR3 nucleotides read TGTGCCAGCAGCCTGGGGACAGGGCAGTCCTATAATTCACCCCTCCACTTT. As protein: CASSLGTGQSYNSPLHF.

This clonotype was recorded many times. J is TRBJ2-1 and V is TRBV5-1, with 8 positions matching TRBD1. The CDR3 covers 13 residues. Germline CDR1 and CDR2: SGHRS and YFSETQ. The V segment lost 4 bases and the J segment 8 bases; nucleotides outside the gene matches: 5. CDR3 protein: CASSLGQGHEQFF. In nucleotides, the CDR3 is TGCGCCAGCAGCCTCGGACAGGGCCATGAGCAGTTCTTC.

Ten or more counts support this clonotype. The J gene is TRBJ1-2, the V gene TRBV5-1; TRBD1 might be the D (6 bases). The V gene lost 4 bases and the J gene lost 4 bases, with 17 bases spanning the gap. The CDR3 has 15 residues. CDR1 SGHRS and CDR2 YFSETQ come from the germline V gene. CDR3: CASSVRGAGGYGYTF. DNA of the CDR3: TGCGCCAGCAGCGTAAGGGGGGCCGGAGGCTATGGCTACACCTTC.

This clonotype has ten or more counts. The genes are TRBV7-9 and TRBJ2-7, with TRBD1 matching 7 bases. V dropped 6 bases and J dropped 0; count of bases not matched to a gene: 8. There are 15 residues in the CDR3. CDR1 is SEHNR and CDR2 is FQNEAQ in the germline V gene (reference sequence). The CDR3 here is CASSLRGPSSYEQYF. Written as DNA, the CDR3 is TGTGCCAGCAGTCTAAGGGGGCCCAGCTCCTACGAGCAGTACTTC.

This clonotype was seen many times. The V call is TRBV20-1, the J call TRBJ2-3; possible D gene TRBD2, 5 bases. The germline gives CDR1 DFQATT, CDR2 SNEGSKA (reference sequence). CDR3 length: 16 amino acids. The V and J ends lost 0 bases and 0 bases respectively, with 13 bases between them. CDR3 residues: CSARDSRTHSTDTQYF. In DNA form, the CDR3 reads TGCAGTGCTAGAGATTCCAGGACTCACAGCACAGATACGCAGTATTTT.

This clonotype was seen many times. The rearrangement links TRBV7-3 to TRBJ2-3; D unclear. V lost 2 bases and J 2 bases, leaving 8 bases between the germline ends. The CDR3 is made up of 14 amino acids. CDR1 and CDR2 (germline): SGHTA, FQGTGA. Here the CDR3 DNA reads TGTGCCAGCAGCTTAGCAATTTCCACAGATACGCAGTATTTT. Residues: CASSLAISTDTQYF.

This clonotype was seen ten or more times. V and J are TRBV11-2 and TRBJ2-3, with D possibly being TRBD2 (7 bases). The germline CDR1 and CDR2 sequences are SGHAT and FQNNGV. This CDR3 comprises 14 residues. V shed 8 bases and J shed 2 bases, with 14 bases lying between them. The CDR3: CASFKGGDTDTQYF. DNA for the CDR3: TGTGCCAGCTTTAAGGGGGGGGACACAGATACGCAGTATTTT. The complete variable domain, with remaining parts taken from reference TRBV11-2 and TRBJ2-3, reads EAGVAQSPRYKIIEKRQSVAFWCNPISGHATLYWYQQILGQGPKLLIQFQNNGVVDDSQLPKDRFSAERLKGVDSTLKIQPAKLEDSAVYLCASFKGGDTDTQYFGPGTRLTVL.

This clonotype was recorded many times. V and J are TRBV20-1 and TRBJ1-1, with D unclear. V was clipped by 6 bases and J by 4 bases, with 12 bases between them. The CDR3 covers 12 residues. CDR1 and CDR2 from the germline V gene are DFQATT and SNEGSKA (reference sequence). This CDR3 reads CSAQFPRTEAFF. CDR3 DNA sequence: TGCAGTGCCCAATTTCCTCGCACTGAAGCTTTCTTT.

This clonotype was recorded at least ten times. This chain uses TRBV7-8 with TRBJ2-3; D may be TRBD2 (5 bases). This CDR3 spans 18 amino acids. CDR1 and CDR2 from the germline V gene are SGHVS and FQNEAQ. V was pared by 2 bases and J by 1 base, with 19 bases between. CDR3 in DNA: TGTGCCAGCAGCTTAATCCCCCTACGGGGAAAGCGCACAGATACGCAGTATTTT. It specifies CASSLIPLRGKRTDTQYF.

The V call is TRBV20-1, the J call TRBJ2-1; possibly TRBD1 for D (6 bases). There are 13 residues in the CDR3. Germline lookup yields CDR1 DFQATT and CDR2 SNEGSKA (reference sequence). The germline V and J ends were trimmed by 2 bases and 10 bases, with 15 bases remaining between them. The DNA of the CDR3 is TGCAGTGCTAGAATGGGGGCAGGGGACGAGCAGTTCTTC. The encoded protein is CSARMGAGDEQFF.

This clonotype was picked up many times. The CDR3 region has the DNA TGTGCCAGCAGCCCCAGGGACAGCCACCTTGAGGCTTTCTTT. Its translation is CASSPRDSHLEAFF. The chain couples TRBV5-5 to TRBJ1-1; the match to TRBD1 covers 7 bases. Germline trimming cut 4 bases from V and 11 bases from J; bases unmatched to any gene: 14. In germline, CDR1 is SGHKS, CDR2 YYEKEE (reference sequence). This CDR3 region has 14 residues.

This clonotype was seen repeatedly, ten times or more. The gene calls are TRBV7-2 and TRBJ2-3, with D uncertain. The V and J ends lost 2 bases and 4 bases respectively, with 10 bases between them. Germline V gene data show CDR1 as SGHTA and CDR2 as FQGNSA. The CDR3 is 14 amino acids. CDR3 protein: CASSLQPVSDTQYF. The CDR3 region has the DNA TGTGCCAGCAGCTTACAGCCGGTTTCAGATACGCAGTATTTT.

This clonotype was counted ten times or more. The CDR3 DNA is TGCAGTGCTAGCTCCAGGCAGGAAAACTATGGCTACACCTTC. It codes for CSASSRQENYGYTF. This rearrangement joins TRBV20-1 to TRBJ1-2; D remains unclear. With 3 bases removed from V and 2 bases from J, the gap between germline ends came to 13 bases. This CDR3 comprises 14 residues. Germline loops: CDR1 DFQATT, CDR2 SNEGSKA (reference sequence).

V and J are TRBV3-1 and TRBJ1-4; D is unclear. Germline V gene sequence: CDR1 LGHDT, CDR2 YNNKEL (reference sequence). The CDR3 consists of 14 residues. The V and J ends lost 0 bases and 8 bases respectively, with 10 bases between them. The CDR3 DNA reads TGTGCCAGCAGCCAAGATTACGGGAGAGAAAAACTGTTTTTT. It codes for CASSQDYGREKLFF.

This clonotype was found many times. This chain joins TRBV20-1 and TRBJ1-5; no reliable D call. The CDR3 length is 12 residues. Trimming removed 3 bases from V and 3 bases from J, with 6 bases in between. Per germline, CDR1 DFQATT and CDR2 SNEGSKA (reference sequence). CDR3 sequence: CSASNANQPQHF. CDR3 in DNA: TGCAGTGCTAGTAACGCCAATCAGCCCCAGCATTTT.

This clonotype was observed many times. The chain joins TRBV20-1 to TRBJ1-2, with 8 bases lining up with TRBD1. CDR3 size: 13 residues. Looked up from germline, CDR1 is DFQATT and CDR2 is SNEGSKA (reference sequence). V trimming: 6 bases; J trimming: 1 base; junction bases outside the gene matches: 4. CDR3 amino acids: CSAEQGGNYGYTF. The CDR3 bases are TGCAGTGCAGAACAGGGGGGTAACTATGGCTACACCTTC.

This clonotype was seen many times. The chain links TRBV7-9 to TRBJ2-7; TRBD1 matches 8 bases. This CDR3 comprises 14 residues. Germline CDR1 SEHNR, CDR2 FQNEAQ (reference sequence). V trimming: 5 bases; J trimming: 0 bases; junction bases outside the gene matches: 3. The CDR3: CASSRDRYSYEQYF. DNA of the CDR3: TGTGCCAGCAGCCGGGACAGGTACTCCTACGAGCAGTACTTC. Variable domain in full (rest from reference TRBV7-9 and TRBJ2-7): DTGVSQNPRHKITKRGQNVTFRCDPISEHNRLYWYRQTLGQGPEFLTYFQNEAQLEKSRLLSDRFSAERPKGSFSTLEIQRTEQGDSAMYLCASSRDRYSYEQYFGPGTRLTVT.

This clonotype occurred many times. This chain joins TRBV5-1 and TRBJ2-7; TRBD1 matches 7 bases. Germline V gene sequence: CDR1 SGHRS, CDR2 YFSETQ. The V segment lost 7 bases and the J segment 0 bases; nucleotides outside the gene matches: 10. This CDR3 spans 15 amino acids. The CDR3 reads CASSRQGSSSYEQYF. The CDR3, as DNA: TGCGCCAGCTCCCGACAGGGTTCGAGCTCCTACGAGCAGTACTTC. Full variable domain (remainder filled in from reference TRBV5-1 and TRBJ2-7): KAGVTQTPRYLIKTRGQQVTLSCSPISGHRSVSWYQQTPGQGLQFLFEYFSETQRNKGNFPGRFSGRQFSNSRSEMNVSTLELGDSALYLCASSRQGSSSYEQYFGPGTRLTVT.